The rows below give T cell receptor beta chains drawn from one sample of a study of a mutant IDH1 vaccine in newly diagnosed glioma. Sequenced by immunoSEQ multiplex PCR; TCRdb stores in-frame clones only, minus some. The table has approximately 61,000 clones, 81% seen once. No antigen has been assigned to these receptors. The sequenced sample was PBMCs, obtained from a glioma patient whose treatment included an IDH1 peptide vaccine. These receptors all come from a middle-aged man with glioma. The CDR3 runs from the conserved cysteine through the conserved F or W. The D gene is left open where the match is weak. Clone sizes are given selectively: once, few, many, or a class where the clone is expanded.

clone_size,v_call,d_call,j_call,cdr3_aa,cdr3_nt
NA,TRBV9,NA,TRBJ2-7,CASSVAGGPGDYEQYF,TGTGCCAGCAGCGTAGCTGGAGGACCCGGGGACTACGAGCAGTACTTC
NA,TRBV7-2,NA,TRBJ2-7,CASSFQGMGFYEQYF,TGTGCCAGCAGCTTCCAGGGAATGGGCTTCTACGAGCAGTACTTC
NA,TRBV7-6,TRBD1,TRBJ2-2,CASSSLAGGAGELFF,TGTGCCAGCAGCTCCCTAGCAGGGGGCGCCGGGGAGCTGTTTTTT
NA,TRBV9,NA,TRBJ2-1,CASSPRASANEQFF,TGTGCCAGCAGCCCTCGGGCTAGCGCCAATGAGCAGTTCTTC
NA,TRBV19,TRBD1,TRBJ1-5,CASRTTGGQGARQPQHF,TGTGCCAGTAGGACCACGGGTGGACAGGGGGCAAGACAGCCCCAGCATTTT
NA,TRBV19,NA,TRBJ1-2,CASTRGGFYGYTF,TGTGCCAGTACCCGTGGAGGGTTCTATGGCTACACCTTC
NA,TRBV28,TRBD2,TRBJ2-3,CASSRALSGRRTDTQYF,TGTGCCAGCAGCCGAGCCCTTAGCGGGAGACGAACAGATACGCAGTATTTT
NA,TRBV7-9,NA,TRBJ2-7,CASSLVADPYEQYF,TGTGCCAGCAGCTTAGTAGCGGATCCGTACGAGCAGTACTTC
NA,TRBV18,TRBD1,TRBJ1-4,CASSPPDRDPSGKLFF,TGTGCCAGCTCACCACCCGACAGGGATCCGAGTGGAAAACTGTTTTTT
NA,TRBV4-2,TRBD1,TRBJ1-2,CASSQDPGTGAYGYTF,TGTGCCAGCAGCCAAGATCCCGGGACAGGGGCCTATGGCTACACCTTC
NA,TRBV10-3,NA,TRBJ1-1,CAISVNPLSTEAFF,TGTGCCATCAGTGTTAACCCTCTGAGCACTGAAGCTTTCTTT
NA,TRBV7-9,NA,TRBJ1-1,CASSLAAVNTEAFF,TGTGCCAGCAGCTTAGCTGCCGTGAACACTGAAGCTTTCTTT
NA,TRBV9,NA,TRBJ1-3,CASQGSGNTIYF,TGTGCCAGCCAGGGCTCTGGAAACACCATATATTTT
once,TRBV19,NA,TRBJ1-5,CASSIQAASNQPQHF,TGTGCCAGTAGTATACAGGCGGCGAGCAATCAGCCCCAGCATTTT
NA,TRBV16,NA,TRBJ2-3,CASSQTRGTDTQYF,TGTGCCAGCAGCCAGACCCGAGGCACAGATACGCAGTATTTT
NA,TRBV4-3,NA,TRBJ2-7,CASSQGGRWRQGTYEQYF,TGCGCCAGCAGCCAAGGGGGGAGGTGGAGACAGGGTACCTACGAGCAGTACTTC
NA,TRBV2,NA,TRBJ2-2,CASERTANTGELFF,TGTGCCAGCGAACGGACAGCGAACACCGGGGAGCTGTTTTTT
NA,TRBV6-1,NA,TRBJ2-3,CASSEGRQRFTDTQYF,TGTGCCAGCAGTGAAGGGAGACAGAGATTCACAGATACGCAGTATTTT
NA,TRBV5-1,NA,TRBJ2-2,CASSSWTQAGELFF,TGCGCCAGCAGCAGCTGGACGCAGGCCGGGGAGCTGTTTTTT
NA,TRBV4-1,NA,TRBJ1-2,CASSQEQSYGYTF,TGCGCCAGCAGCCAAGAGCAGTCCTATGGCTACACCTTC
NA,TRBV5-4,NA,TRBJ1-2,CASSLDPRDYGYTF,TGTGCCAGCAGCTTGGATCCCAGGGACTATGGCTACACCTTC
NA,TRBV10-1,TRBD2,TRBJ2-1,CASSESRGGLYNEQFF,TGCGCCAGCAGTGAGTCGCGGGGGGGGCTTTACAATGAGCAGTTCTTC
NA,TRBV7-9,NA,TRBJ1-2,CASTQVQEGYGYTF,TGTGCCAGCACCCAGGTCCAGGAGGGGTATGGCTACACCTTC
NA,TRBV27,NA,TRBJ1-2,CASSPRPTGNYGYTF,TGTGCCAGCAGTCCCCGACCGACAGGTAACTATGGCTACACCTTC
NA,TRBV9,NA,TRBJ2-4,CASSVAPTWGKAKNIQYF,TGTGCCAGCAGCGTAGCCCCCACTTGGGGGAAAGCCAAAAACATTCAGTACTTC
few,TRBV6-5,NA,TRBJ1-5,CASSYSWQGLNQPQHF,TGTGCCAGCAGTTACTCGTGGCAGGGATTGAATCAGCCCCAGCATTTT
NA,TRBV29-1,TRBD2,TRBJ2-1,CSVSGSGRDSYNEQFF,TGCAGCGTGTCAGGTAGCGGGAGGGACTCCTACAATGAGCAGTTCTTC
NA,TRBV6-5,NA,TRBJ2-1,CASSYGGRNEQFF,TGTGCCAGCAGTTACGGGGGTCGCAATGAGCAGTTCTTC
few,TRBV6-5,NA,TRBJ1-1,CASSYSGDGTEAFF,TGTGCCAGCAGTTACTCTGGGGATGGCACTGAAGCTTTCTTT
NA,TRBV28,NA,TRBJ1-3,CASRPIGVATGNTIYF,TGTGCCAGCAGACCCATTGGTGTGGCGACTGGAAACACCATATATTTT
NA,TRBV11-1,NA,TRBJ1-1,CASSRAGTEAFF,TGTGCCAGCAGTAGGGCGGGGACTGAAGCTTTCTTT
NA,TRBV6-5,TRBD2,TRBJ2-1,CASKPGTSGRSEQFF,TGTGCCAGCAAACCCGGGACTAGCGGGAGGAGTGAGCAGTTCTTC
NA,TRBV29-1,NA,TRBJ1-2,CSVEDNYGYTF,TGCAGCGTTGAAGATAACTATGGCTACACCTTC
NA,TRBV19,NA,TRBJ1-4,CASSRGLESREKLFF,TGTGCCAGTAGTAGGGGACTCGAAAGTCGCGAAAAACTGTTTTTT